The clone carrying this T cell receptor beta chain was found once. This specimen belongs to a study of T cell responses to AZD1222 COVID-19 vaccine. The table came from immunoSEQ multiplex PCR; TCRdb's copy has only in-frame clones and leaves some out. The sample records fewer than 120,000 clones, roughly 92% being singletons. The germline CDR1 and CDR2 sequences are SGHRS and YFSETQ. The CDR3 contains 17 residues. Trimming took 0 bases from V and 3 from J, leaving 15 bases between them. The sequence was obtained from an adult who received the AZD1222 COVID-19 vaccine. Source: peripheral blood, taken 28 days after the second AZD1222 dose. The genes are TRBV5-1 and TRBJ2-2; D perhaps matches TRBD2 (6 bases). The CDR3 here is CASSLGWLGGHTGELFF. In DNA, the CDR3 is TGCGCCAGCAGCTTGGGATGGCTGGGGGGTCACACCGGGGAGCTGTTTTTT.